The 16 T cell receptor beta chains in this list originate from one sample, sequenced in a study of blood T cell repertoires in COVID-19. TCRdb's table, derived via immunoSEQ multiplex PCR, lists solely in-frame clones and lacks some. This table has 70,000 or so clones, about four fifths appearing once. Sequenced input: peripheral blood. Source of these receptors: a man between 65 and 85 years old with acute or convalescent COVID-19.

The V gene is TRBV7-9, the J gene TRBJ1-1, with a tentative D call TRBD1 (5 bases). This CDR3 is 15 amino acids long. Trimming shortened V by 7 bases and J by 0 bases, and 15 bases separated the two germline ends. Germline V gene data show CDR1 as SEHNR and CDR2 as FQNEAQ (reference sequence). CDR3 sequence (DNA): TGTGCCAGCACTACCGGGACTCCGATGAACACTGAAGCTTTCTTT. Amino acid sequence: CASTTGTPMNTEAFF.

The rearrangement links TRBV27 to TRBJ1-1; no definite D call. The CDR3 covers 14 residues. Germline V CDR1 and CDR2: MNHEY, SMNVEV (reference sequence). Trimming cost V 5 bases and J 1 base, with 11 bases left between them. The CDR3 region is CASSPGEANTEAFF. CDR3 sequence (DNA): TGTGCCAGCAGTCCCGGAGAGGCGAACACTGAAGCTTTCTTT.

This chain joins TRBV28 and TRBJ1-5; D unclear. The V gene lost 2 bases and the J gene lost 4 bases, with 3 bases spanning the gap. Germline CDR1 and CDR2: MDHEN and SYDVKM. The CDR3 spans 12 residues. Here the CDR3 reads CASSLRNQPQHF. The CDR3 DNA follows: TGTGCCAGCAGTTTACGTAATCAGCCCCAGCATTTT.

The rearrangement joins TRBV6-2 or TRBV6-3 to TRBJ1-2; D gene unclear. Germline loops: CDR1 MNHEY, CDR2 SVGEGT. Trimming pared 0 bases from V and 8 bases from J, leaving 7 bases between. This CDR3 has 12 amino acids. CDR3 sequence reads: CASSYSLNGYTF. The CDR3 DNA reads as TGTGCCAGCAGTTACTCCCTAAACGGCTACACCTTC.

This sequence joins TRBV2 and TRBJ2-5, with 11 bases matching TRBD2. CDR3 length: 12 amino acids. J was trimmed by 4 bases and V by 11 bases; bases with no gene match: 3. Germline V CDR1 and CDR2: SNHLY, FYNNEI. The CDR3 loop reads CARGTSGETQYF. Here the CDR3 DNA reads TGTGCCCGGGGGACTAGCGGAGAGACCCAGTACTTC.

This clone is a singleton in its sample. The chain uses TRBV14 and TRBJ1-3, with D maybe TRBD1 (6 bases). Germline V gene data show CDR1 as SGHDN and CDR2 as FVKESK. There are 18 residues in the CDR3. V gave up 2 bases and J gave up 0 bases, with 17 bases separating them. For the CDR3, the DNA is TGTGCCAGCAGCCAAAGGGGGACCCGACCCTACTCTGGAAACACCATATATTTT. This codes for CASSQRGTRPYSGNTIYF. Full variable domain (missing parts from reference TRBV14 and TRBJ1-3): EAGVTQFPSHSVIEKGQTVTLRCDPISGHDNLYWYRRVMGKEIKFLLHFVKESKQDESGMPNNRFLAERTGGTYSTLKVQPAELEDSGVYFCASSQRGTRPYSGNTIYFGEGSWLTVV.

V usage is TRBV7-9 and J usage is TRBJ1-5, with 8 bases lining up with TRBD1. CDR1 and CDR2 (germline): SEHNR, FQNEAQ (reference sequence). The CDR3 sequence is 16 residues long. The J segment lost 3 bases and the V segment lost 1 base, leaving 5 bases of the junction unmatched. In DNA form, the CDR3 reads TGTGCCAGCAGCTTAGGTGTGACAGGGGACAATCAGCCCCAGCATTTT. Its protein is CASSLGVTGDNQPQHF.

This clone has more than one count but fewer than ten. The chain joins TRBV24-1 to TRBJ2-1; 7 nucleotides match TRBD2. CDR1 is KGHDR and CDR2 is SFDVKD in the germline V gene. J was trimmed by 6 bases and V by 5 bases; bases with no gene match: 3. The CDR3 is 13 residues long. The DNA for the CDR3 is TGTGCCACCAGTGGGGCTAGCGGCAATGAGCAGTTCTTC. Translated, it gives CATSGASGNEQFF.

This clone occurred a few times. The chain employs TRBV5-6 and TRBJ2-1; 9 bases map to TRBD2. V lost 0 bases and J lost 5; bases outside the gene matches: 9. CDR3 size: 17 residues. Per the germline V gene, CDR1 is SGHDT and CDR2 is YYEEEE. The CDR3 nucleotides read TGTGCCAGCAGCTTGGCCACAAGGCTAGCGGGGCACAATGAGCAGTTCTTC. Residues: CASSLATRLAGHNEQFF.

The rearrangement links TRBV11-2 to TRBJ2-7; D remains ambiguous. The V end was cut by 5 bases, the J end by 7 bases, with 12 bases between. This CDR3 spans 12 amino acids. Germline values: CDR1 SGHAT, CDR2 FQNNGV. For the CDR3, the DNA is TGTGCCAGCAGCGACCGGGTTGCGGAGCAGTACTTC. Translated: CASSDRVAEQYF.

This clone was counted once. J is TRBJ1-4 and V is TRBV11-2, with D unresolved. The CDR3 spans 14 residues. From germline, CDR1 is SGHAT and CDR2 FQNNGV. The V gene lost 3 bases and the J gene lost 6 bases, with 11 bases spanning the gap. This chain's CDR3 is CASSFDWKDEKLFF. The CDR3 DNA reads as TGTGCCAGCAGCTTCGACTGGAAGGATGAAAAACTGTTTTTT.

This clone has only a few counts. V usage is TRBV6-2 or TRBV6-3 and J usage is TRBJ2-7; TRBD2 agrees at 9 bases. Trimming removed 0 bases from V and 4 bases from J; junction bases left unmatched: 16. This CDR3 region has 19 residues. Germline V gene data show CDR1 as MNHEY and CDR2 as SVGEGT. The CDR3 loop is CASSYSMGLAMAIKYEQYF. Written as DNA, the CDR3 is TGTGCCAGCAGTTACTCCATGGGACTAGCAATGGCCATCAAATACGAGCAGTACTTC.

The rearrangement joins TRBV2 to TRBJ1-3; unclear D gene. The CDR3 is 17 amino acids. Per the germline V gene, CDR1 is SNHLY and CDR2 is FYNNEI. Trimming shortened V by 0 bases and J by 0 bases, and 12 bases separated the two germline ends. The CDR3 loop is CASSEAPVRVSGNTIYF. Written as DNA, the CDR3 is TGTGCCAGCAGTGAAGCGCCCGTGCGAGTCTCTGGAAACACCATATATTTT.

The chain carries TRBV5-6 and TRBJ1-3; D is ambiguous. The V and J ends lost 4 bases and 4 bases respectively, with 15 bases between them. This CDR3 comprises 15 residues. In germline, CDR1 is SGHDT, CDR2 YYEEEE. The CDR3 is CASSTLRAGGNTIYF. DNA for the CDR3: TGTGCCAGCAGCACCTTGAGGGCGGGAGGAAACACCATATATTTT.

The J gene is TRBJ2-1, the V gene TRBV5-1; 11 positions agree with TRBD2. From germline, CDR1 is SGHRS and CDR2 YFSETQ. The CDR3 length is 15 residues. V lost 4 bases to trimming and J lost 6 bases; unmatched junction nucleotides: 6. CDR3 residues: CASSETSGKGNEQFF. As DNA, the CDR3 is TGCGCCAGCAGCGAGACTAGCGGGAAGGGCAATGAGCAGTTCTTC.

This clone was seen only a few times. The CDR3 reads CASSEGQGTEAFF. The CDR3 DNA reads TGTGCCAGCAGCGAGGGACAGGGCACTGAAGCTTTCTTT. The chain uses TRBV7-9 and TRBJ1-1; 9 nucleotides line up with TRBD1. CDR3 length: 13 amino acids. Germline V gene lookup returns CDR1 SEHNR and CDR2 FQNEAQ (reference sequence). The V and J ends lost 5 bases and 4 bases, in that order; junction bases with no gene match: 2.